This entry features one T cell receptor beta chain sequence. This clonotype has a count of ten or more. Its target antigen remains unknown. Per-nucleotide qualities are absent, and no much larger clonotype sits a single base away. V drops 2 bases and J drops 1 base, leaving 12 bases in between. The cysteine opens and the phenylalanine closes a CDR3 of 16 amino acids. Solely the CDR3 DNA is kept, with 48 bases framed from the first base. According to the germline V gene, CDR1 reads KGHDR and CDR2 reads SFDVKD. The library was obtained by RT-PCR. Instrument on record: Illumina HiSeq 2500. TCRdb applied fastp at Q25 and MiXCR to the public reads, then kept only in-frame beta chains. Merged by CDR3 protein, the rows form single entries marked with the most common genes and DNA. The sample table contains approximately 680,000 distinct CDR3 sequences; only one count was recorded for 15% to 19% of them. Of the sample, around a tenth falls within the top ten clones.

This record belongs to a study of response to subunit inactivated influenza vaccine (dated by TCRdb to the late 2010s). About the full investigation: The study used deep quantitative T cell receptor repertoire profiling to track responses to a trivalent subunit inactivated influenza vaccine.

Broad study findings and their caveats: According to the authors, only a limited number of new T cells may be recruited by each seasonal influenza vaccination.

Source: PBMCs from blood, taken 11 to 12 days after vaccination. The chain uses TRBV24-1 and TRBJ2-3, with an unclear D gene assignment. This clonotype was obtained from a man aged 45-65 years who received an inactivated influenza vaccine. Donor details come from another sample of the same person, matched by shared clones. Here is the DNA: TGTGCCACCAGTGATTCGACCGGCTTACGCACAGATACGCAGTATTTT. Translated, it reads CATSDSTGLRTDTQYF.